This T cell receptor (beta chain) was recovered during a study of OX40 agonist ivuxolimab in advanced cancers. Across the whole study: Partial responses were achieved by three patients: one hepatocellular carcinoma, two cutaneous melanoma.

The protocol was immunoSEQ multiplex PCR, while the TCRdb copy is restricted to in-frame clones and leaves out a portion. The data contain about 52,000 clones, roughly 88% of them singletons. The CDR3 loop spans 16 amino acids. The ends were cut back, 2 bases at V and 8 bases at J, with 21 bases in the middle. The germline CDR1 and CDR2 sequences are SEHNR and FQNEAQ (reference sequence). Points on this clone: In the same sample, other DNA sequences code for this CDR3.

This chain links TRBV7-9 with TRBJ1-2; no clear D gene. This sequence was found in an adult with an advanced solid tumor such as melanoma, head and neck, liver or kidney cancer. The specimen comprised CD4+ or CD8+ T cells sorted from blood, sampled in a trial of the OX40 agonist ivuxolimab. The DNA of the CDR3 is TGTGCCAGCAGCTTACCGGGAGATCCGGCAGGAGAGGGCTACACCTTC. Its protein is CASSLPGDPAGEGYTF.